The clone carrying this T cell receptor beta chain was seen a single time. This sample was included in a study of shared clonotypes between healthy human individuals. Sequencing was at deep level. Several immunoSEQ 96-well plates shared each subset's DNA, each plate a replicate. This table comes from immunoSEQ multiplex PCR, and its TCRdb copy is limited to in-frame clones, with some not included. The sample includes hundreds of thousands of clones, roughly 77% seen only once; the top ten take about 12%. Trimming removed 2 bases from V and 5 bases from J, with 19 bases in between. CDR1 is SGHVS and CDR2 is FNYEAQ in the germline V gene. CDR3 size: 17 residues.

The genes are TRBV7-6 and TRBJ2-1; D possibly corresponds to TRBD1 (5 bases). The receptor was derived from a woman aged 40 to 55 in good health. Some clones in this sample may be carry-over from other donors' samples. What was sequenced was PBMCs. The CDR3 DNA sequence: TGTGCCAGCAGCTTACCTAATGACAGTCTTTCGGACAATGAGCAGTTCTTC. This sequence encodes CASSLPNDSLSDNEQFF.